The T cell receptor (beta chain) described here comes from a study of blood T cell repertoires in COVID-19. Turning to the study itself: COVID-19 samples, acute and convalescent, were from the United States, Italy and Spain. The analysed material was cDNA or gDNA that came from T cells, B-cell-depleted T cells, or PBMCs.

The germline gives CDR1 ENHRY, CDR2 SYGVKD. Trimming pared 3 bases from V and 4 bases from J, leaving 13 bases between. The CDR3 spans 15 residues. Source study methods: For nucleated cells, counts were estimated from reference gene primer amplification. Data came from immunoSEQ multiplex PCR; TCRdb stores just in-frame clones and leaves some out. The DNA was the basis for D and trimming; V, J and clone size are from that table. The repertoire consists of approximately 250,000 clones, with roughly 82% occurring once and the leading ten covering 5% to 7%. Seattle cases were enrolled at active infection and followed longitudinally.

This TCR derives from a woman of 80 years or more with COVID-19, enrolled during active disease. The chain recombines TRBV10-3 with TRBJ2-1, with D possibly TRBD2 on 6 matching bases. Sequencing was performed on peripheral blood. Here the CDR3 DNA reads TGTGCCATCAGTGACCCCGTGGACTATTACAATGAGCAGTTCTTC. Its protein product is CAISDPVDYYNEQFF.